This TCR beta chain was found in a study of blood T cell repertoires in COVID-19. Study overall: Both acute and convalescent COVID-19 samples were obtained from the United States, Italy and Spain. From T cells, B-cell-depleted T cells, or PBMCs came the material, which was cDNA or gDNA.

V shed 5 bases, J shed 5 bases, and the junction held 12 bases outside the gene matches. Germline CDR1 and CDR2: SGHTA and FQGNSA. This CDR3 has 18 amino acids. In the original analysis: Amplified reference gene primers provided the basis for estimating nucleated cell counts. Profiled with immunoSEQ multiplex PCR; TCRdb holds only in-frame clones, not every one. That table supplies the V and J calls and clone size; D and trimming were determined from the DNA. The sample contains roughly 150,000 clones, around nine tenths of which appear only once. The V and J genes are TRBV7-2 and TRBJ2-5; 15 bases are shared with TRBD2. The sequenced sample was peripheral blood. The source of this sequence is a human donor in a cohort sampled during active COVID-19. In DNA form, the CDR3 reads TGTGCCAGCAGCCCCCCGGGACTAGCGGGGGGTTCATGGGAGACCCAGTACTTC. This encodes CASSPPGLAGGSWETQYF.